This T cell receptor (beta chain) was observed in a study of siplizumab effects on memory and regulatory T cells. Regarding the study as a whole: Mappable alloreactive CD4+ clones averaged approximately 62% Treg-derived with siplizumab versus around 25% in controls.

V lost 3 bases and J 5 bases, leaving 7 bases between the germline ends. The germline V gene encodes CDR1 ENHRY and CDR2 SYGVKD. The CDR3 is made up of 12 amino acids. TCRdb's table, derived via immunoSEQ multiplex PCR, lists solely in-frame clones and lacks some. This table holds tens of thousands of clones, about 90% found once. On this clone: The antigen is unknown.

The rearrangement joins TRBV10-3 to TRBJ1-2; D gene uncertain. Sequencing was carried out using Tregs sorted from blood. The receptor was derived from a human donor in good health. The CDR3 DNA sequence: TGTGCCATCAGTGAACCCCGGTATGGCTACACCTTC. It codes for CAISEPRYGYTF.